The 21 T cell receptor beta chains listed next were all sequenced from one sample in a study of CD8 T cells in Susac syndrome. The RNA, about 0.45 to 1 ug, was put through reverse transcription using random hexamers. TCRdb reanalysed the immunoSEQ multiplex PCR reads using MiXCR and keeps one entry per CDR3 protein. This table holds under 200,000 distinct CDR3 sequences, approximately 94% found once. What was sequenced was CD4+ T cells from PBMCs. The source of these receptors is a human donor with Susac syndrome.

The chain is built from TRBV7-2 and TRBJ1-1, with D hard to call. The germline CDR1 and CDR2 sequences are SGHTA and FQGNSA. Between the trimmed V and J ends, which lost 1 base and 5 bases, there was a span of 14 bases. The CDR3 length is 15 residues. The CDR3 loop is CASSLESAGLTEAFF. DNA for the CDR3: TGTGCCAGCAGCTTAGAGTCGGCAGGTTTAACTGAAGCTTTCTTT.

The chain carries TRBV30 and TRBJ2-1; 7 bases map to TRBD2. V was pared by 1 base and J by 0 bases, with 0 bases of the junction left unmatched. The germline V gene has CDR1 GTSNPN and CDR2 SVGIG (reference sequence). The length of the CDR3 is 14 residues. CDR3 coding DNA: TGTGCCTGGAGTGGGACTAGCTCCTACAATGAGCAGTTCTTC. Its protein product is CAWSGTSSYNEQFF.

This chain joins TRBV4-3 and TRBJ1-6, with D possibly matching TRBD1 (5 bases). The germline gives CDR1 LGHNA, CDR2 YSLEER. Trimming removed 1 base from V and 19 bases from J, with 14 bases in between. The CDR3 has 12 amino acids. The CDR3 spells CASSQGGGVRHF. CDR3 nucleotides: TGCGCCAGCAGCCAAGGGGGCGGTGTCAGACACTTT.

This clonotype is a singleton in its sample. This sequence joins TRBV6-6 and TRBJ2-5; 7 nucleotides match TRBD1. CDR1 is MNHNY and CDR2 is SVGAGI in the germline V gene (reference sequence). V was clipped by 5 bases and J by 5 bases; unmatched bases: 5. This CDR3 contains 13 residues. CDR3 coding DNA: TGTGCCAGCAGTCCTACACAGGGGGAGACCCAGTACTTC. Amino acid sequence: CASSPTQGETQYF.

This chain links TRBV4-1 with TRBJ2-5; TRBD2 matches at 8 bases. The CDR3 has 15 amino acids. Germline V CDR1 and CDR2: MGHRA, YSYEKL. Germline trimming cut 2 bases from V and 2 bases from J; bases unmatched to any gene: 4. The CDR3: CASSQWGLGQETQYF. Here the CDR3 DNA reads TGCGCCAGCAGCCAATGGGGACTAGGTCAAGAGACCCAGTACTTC.

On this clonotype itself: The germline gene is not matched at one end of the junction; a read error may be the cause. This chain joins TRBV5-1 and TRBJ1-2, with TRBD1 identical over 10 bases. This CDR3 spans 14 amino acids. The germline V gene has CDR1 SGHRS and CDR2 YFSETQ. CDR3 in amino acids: CASSLGDRGYGYTF. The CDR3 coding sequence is TGTGCCAGCAGCTTAGGGGACAGGGGCTATGGCTACACCTTC.

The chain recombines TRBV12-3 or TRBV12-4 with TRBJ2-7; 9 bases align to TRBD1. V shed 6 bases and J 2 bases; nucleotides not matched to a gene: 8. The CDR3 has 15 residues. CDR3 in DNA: TGTGCCAGCAGCCCCGGGACAGGGTGGGCCTACGAGCAGTACTTC. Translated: CASSPGTGWAYEQYF.

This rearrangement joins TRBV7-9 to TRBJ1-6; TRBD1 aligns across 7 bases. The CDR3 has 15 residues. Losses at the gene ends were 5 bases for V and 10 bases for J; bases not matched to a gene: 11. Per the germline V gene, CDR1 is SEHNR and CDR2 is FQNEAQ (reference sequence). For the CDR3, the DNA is TGTGCCAGCAGCCCGGAGTCAGGGGGGGGGTCACCCCTCCACTTT. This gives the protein CASSPESGGGSPLHF. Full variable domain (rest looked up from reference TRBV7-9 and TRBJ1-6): DTGVSQNPRHKITKRGQNVTFRCDPISEHNRLYWYRQTLGQGPEFLTYFQNEAQLEKSRLLSDRFSAERPKGSFSTLEIQRTEQGDSAMYLCASSPESGGGSPLHFGNGTRLTVT.

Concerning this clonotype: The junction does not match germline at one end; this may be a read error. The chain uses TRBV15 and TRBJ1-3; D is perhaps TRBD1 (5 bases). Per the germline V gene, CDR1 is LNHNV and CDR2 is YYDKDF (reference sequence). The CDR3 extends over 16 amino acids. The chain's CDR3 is CATSGEPGRPGNTIYF. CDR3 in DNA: TGTGCCACCAGCGGAGAGCCAGGGCGCCCTGGAAACACCATATATTTT. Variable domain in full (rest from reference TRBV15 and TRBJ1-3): DAMVIQNPRYQVTQFGKPVTLSCSQTLNHNVMYWYQQKSSQAPKLLFHYYDKDFNNEADTPDNFQSRRPNTSFCFLDIRSPGLGDTAMYLCATSGEPGRPGNTIYFGEGSWLTVV.

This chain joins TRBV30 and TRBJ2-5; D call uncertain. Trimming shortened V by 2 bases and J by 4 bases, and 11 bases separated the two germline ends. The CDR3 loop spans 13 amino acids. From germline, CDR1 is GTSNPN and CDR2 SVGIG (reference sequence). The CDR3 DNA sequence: TGTGCCTGGAGTCTTGAGGCTCGAGAGACCCAGTACTTC. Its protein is CAWSLEARETQYF.

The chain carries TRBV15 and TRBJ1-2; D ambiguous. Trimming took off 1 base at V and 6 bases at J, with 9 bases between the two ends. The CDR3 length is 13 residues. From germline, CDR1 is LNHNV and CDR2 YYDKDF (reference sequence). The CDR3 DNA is TGTGCCACCAGCAGAGGACGGGTCCATGGCTACACCTTC. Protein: CATSRGRVHGYTF.

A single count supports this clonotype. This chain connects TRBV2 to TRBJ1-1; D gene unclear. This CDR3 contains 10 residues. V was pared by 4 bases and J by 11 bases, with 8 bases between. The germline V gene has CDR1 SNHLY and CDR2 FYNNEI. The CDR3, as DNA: TGTGCCAGCAGTGTCTCTGTCGCTTTCTTT. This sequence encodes CASSVSVAFF.

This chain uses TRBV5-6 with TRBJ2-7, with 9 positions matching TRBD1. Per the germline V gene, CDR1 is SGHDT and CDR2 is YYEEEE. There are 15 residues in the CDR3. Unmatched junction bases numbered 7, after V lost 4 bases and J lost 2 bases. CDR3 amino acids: CASSIGQGNPYEQYF. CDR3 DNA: TGTGCCAGCAGCATAGGACAGGGGAATCCCTACGAGCAGTACTTC.

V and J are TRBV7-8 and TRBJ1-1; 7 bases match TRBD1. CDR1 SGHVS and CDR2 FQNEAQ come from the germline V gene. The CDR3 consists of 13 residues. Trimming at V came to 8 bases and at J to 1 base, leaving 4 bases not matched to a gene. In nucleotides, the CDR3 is TGTGCCAGCGGATACAGGGGGAACACTGAAGCTTTCTTT. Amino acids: CASGYRGNTEAFF.

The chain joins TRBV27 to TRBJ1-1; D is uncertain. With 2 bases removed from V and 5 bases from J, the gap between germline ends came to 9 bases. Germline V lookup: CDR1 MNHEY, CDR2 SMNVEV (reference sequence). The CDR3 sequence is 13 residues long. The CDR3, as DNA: TGTGCCAGCAGTTTAGTGGGTTTTACTGAAGCTTTCTTT. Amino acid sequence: CASSLVGFTEAFF.

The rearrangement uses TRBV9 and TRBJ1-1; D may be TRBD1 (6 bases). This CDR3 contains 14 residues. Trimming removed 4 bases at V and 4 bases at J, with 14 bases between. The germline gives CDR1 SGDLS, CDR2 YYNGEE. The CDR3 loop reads CASSLTGRGTEAFF. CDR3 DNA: TGTGCCAGCAGCCTCACAGGGAGGGGCACTGAAGCTTTCTTT. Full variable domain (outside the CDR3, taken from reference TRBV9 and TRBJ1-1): DSGVTQTPKHLITATGQRVTLRCSPRSGDLSVYWYQQSLDQGLQFLIQYYNGEERAKGNILERFSAQQFPDLHSELNLSSLELGDSALYFCASSLTGRGTEAFFGQGTRLTVV.

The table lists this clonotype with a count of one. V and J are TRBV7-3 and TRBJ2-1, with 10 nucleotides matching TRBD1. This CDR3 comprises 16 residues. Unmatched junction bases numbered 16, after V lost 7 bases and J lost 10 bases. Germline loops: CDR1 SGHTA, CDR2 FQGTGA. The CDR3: CASTPFSGTGVGEQFF. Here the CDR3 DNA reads TGTGCCAGCACACCCTTCTCCGGGACAGGGGTTGGGGAGCAGTTCTTC.

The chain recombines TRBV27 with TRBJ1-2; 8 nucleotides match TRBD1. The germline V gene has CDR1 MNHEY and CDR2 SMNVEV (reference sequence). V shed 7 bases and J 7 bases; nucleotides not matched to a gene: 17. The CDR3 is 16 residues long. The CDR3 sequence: CASTPQAPGGWAGYTF. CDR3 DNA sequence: TGTGCCAGCACCCCTCAGGCCCCAGGGGGCTGGGCTGGCTACACCTTC.

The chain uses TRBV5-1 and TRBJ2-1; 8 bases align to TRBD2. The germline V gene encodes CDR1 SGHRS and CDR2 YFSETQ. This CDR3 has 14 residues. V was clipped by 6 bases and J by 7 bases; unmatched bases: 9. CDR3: CASNFGGGMNEQFF. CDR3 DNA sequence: TGCGCCAGCAATTTCGGGGGGGGCATGAATGAGCAGTTCTTC. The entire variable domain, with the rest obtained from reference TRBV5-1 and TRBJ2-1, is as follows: KAGVTQTPRYLIKTRGQQVTLSCSPISGHRSVSWYQQTPGQGLQFLFEYFSETQRNKGNFPGRFSGRQFSNSRSEMNVSTLELGDSALYLCASNFGGGMNEQFFGPGTRLTVL.

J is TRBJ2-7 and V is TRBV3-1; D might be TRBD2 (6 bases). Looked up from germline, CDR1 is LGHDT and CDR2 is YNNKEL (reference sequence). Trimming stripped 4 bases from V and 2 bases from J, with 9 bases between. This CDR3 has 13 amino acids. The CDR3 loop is CASSRGKAYEQYF. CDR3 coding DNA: TGTGCCAGCAGCCGCGGGAAGGCCTACGAGCAGTACTTC.

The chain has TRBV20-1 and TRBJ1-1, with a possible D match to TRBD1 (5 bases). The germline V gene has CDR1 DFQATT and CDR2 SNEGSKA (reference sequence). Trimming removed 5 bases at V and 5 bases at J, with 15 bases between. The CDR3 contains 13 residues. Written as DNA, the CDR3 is TGCAGTGCTCGGGGGACGTTGGGAACTGAAGCTTTCTTT. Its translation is CSARGTLGTEAFF.